The TCR beta chain under discussion was sequenced for a study of T cell responses to AZD1222 COVID-19 vaccine (dated by TCRdb to about 2021). Background for the entire study: Because spike-specific TCR depth and breadth did not differ between the two schedules, AZD1222 recipients who got a second dose at roughly 4 weeks were pooled with those who got a second dose at roughly 12 weeks. Trial participants were enrolled by age into subgroups of 18-55, 56-69 and 70-plus years, and around 150, 29 and 61 TCR-sequenced participants, respectively, were included in these subgroups. A total of 233 trial participants underwent TCR sequencing, of whom about 210 had received two doses of AZD1222 and approximately 26 had received two doses of the MenACWY control vaccine. What the work shows at the level of the full study, not this receptor alone: Because no day 14 peak-response samples were available, the repertoires could be characterized only after the peak T cell response. Participants were mostly white British, with more females than males. The authors suggested clonal diversity may have been underestimated. Reportedly, almost half of the unique spike-specific TCRs recognized epitopes lying outside the regions that are mutated in the B.1.351 and B.1.1.7 variants. A significant rise in spike-specific TCR breadth and depth was observed after two AZD1222 doses relative to day 0 and relative to MenACWY recipients. Conclusions about previously exposed vaccinees are limited, since just a handful of AZD1222 recipients were seropositive for SARS-CoV-2 at baseline. CD4 TCRs associated with the vaccine covered the entire spike protein, and the dominant responses were in regions 160-218 and 743-854. In the small 56-69-year group, the increase in depth fell short of significance, most likely because of low power.

Explained via the paper, the time point label denotes: baseline before first vaccination. The vaccinee samples were drawn from two UK trials, COV001 and COV002, one of which was a single-blind randomized controlled phase 2/3 trial testing AZD1222 (ChAdOx1 nCoV-19) in healthy adults. Trial participant PBMC samples were collected at day 0 and day 28 after the second dose for TCRbeta chain sequencing. The CDR3 regions of human TCRbeta chains were analyzed by immunosequencing. The authors' analysis ran thus. Repertoire TCRs were checked for matches against a reference library of SARS-CoV-2-specific TCRs that had been generated using the MIRA antigen-specificity platform. Breadth meant the fraction of unique TCRs that were SARS-CoV-2-associated, whereas depth meant the fraction of total T cells that were SARS-CoV-2-associated. Each spike-specific TCR was assigned to its reactive spike region and to a CD4 or CD8 class using the MIRA data. Log10-transformed breadth and depth values were compared by one-way ANOVA with Sidak's multiple comparisons tests. TCRdb stores this immuneACCESS table with in-frame sequences only. Part of the clones is absent; in the studies checked, under half of the shortfall reflects unresolved V genes, and no reason is known for the rest. From that table come the V and J calls and clone size; the DNA was used to work out D and trimming. Recorded for this sample are about 200,000 clones; approximately 92% of them occurred a single time. The ten largest clones capture 1% to 1.5% of the sample.

Taken from the germline V gene, the CDR1 and CDR2 loops are MDHEN and SYDVKM. The CDR3 goes from the cysteine to the phenylalanine over 16 residues. The entry retains the CDR3 DNA only, 48 bases that are in frame from base 1. V and J are trimmed by 4 bases and 0 bases, and the gene matches miss 4 bases of the junction. Details on this clone: The antigen it binds to is not known. No per-base quality is available; no much larger clone lies one base away.

This material consisted of peripheral blood, taken on day 0 of AZD1222 vaccination. The receptor's source is an adult in good health. The V gene is TRBV28 and the J gene is TRBJ2-2; a stretch of 8 junction bases matches TRBD2. The sequenced DNA: TGTGCCAGCAGTTCCCCGGGAGGGGCGAACACCGGGGAGCTGTTTTTT. Its product reads: CASSSPGGANTGELFF.